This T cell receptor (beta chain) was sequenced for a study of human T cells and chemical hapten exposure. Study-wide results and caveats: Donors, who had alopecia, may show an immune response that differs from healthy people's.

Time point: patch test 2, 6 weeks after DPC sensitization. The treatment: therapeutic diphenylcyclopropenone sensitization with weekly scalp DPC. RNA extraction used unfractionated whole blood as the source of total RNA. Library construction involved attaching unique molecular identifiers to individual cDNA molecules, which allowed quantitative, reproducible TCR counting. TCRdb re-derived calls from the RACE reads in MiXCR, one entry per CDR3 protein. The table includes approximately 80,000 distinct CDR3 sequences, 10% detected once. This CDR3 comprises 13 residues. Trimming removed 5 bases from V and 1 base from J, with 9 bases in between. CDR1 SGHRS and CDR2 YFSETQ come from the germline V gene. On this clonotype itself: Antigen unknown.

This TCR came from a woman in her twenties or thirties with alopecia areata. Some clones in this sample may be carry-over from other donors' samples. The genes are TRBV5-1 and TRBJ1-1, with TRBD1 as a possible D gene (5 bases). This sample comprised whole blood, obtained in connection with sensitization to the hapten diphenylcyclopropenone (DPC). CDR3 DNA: TGCGCCAGCAGACGGCAGGGGAACACTGAAGCTTTCTTT. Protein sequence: CASRRQGNTEAFF.